The 19 T cell receptor beta chains below all came from one sample that was sequenced in a study of blood T cell repertoires in COVID-19. Only in-frame clones appear in the TCRdb table, and some are missing; sequencing was by immunoSEQ multiplex PCR. Here the sample spans approximately 63,000 clones, around 87% being singletons. What was sequenced was peripheral blood. These receptors came from a woman aged 55-70 years with COVID-19, enrolled during active disease.

The V gene is TRBV24-1, the J gene TRBJ1-5; 9 nucleotides align to TRBD1. The CDR3 is 14 residues long. Germline loops: CDR1 KGHDR, CDR2 SFDVKD. V dropped 5 bases and J dropped 4; count of bases not matched to a gene: 2. The CDR3 DNA reads as TGTGCCACCAGTGCGGACAGGGGAAATCAGCCCCAGCATTTT. Its translation is CATSADRGNQPQHF.

The rearrangement uses TRBV7-6 and TRBJ1-2, with D possibly matching TRBD1 (6 bases). V lost 3 bases and J lost 2, with 7 bases in between. This CDR3 is built from 13 residues. Per the germline V gene, CDR1 is SGHVS and CDR2 is FNYEAQ. For the CDR3, the DNA is TGTGCCAGCAGCTTCGACAGGAACTATGGCTACACCTTC. This translates into CASSFDRNYGYTF.

This chain joins TRBV29-1 and TRBJ1-1; maybe TRBD1 (5 bases). CDR1 is SQVTM and CDR2 is ANQGSEA in the germline V gene. V lost 8 bases, J lost 2 bases, and 15 bases lay in between. This CDR3 region has 13 residues. CDR3 DNA: TGCAGCTCCACGACGACAGAAAACACTGAAGCTTTCTTT. This encodes CSSTTTENTEAFF.

This chain joins TRBV7-3 and TRBJ2-3; 8 nucleotides line up with TRBD1. V shed 6 bases and J 3 bases; nucleotides not matched to a gene: 8. The CDR3 runs 15 residues. Germline loops: CDR1 SGHTA, CDR2 FQGTGA. The CDR3 DNA is TGTGCCAGCAGTAGGGCAGGGGGCTTGACAGATACGCAGTATTTT. Translating it yields CASSRAGGLTDTQYF.

This clone was detected once. The CDR3: CASSEGQGAFETQYF. In DNA, the CDR3 is TGTGCCAGCAGTGAAGGACAGGGGGCCTTTGAGACCCAGTACTTC. The chain joins TRBV2 to TRBJ2-5; TRBD1 aligns across 10 bases. The germline gives CDR1 SNHLY, CDR2 FYNNEI. The CDR3 has 15 amino acids. Trimming took 1 base from V and 5 from J; bases not matched to a gene: 4.

The chain employs TRBV11-2 and TRBJ2-2, with D tentatively TRBD1 (6 bases). The CDR3 loop spans 16 amino acids. Between the trimmed V and J ends, which lost 0 bases and 6 bases, there was a span of 14 bases. CDR1 is SGHAT, CDR2 FQNNGV, per germline. The chain's CDR3 is CASSLDPPGVPGELFF. In nucleotides, the CDR3 is TGTGCCAGCAGCTTAGATCCCCCAGGGGTCCCCGGGGAGCTGTTTTTT.

The rearrangement links TRBV9 to TRBJ2-1; 14 bases map to TRBD2. Germline-derived CDR1 and CDR2 are SGDLS and YYNGEE. Losses at the gene ends were 4 bases for V and 4 bases for J; bases not matched to a gene: 13. This CDR3 is built from 19 residues. CDR3 sequence: CASSPSAGTSGGPYNEQFF. The CDR3 DNA sequence: TGTGCCAGCAGCCCTTCCGCCGGGACTAGCGGGGGCCCATACAATGAGCAGTTCTTC.

This chain links TRBV6-2 or TRBV6-3 with TRBJ1-2; 7 positions agree with TRBD1. J lost 4 bases, V lost 2 bases, and 16 bases had no gene match. The germline V gene encodes CDR1 MNHEY and CDR2 SVGEGT. CDR3 length: 18 residues. The DNA for the CDR3 is TGTGCCAGCAGTTACGCGGACAGGTTTAATCGAGGTAGCTATGGCTACACCTTC. Translated, it gives CASSYADRFNRGSYGYTF.

In this sample, this clone turned up once. The rearrangement uses TRBV29-1 and TRBJ1-1; 9 nucleotides align to TRBD1. J was trimmed by 5 bases and V by 2 bases; bases with no gene match: 6. The V gene's germline CDR1 is SQVTM and CDR2 ANQGSEA. CDR3 length: 14 amino acids. The CDR3 loop reads CSVEYGTGRTEAFF. CDR3 sequence (DNA): TGCAGCGTTGAATACGGGACAGGGAGGACTGAAGCTTTCTTT.

The chain couples TRBV7-9 to TRBJ2-7, with a weak D call TRBD2 (7 bases). The CDR3 sequence is 15 residues long. Germline lookup yields CDR1 SEHNR and CDR2 FQNEAQ (reference sequence). V lost 5 bases and J lost 4, with 18 bases in between. CDR3 sequence: CASSPKGGRGYEQYF. As DNA, the CDR3 is TGTGCCAGCAGCCCAAAGGGGGGGCGCGGGTACGAGCAGTACTTC.

This chain uses TRBV4-3 with TRBJ2-6; D unresolved. This CDR3 has 17 residues. V dropped 4 bases and J dropped 0 bases, with 13 bases sitting between them. Germline values: CDR1 LGHNA, CDR2 YSLEER. DNA for the CDR3: TGCGCCAGCAGCCGCCAAACACCGTCCTCTGGGGCCAACGTCCTGACTTTC. This translates into CASSRQTPSSGANVLTF.

The CDR3 region is CASSDWGTGVTGELFF. The CDR3 DNA reads as TGTGCCAGCAGTGATTGGGGGACAGGGGTGACCGGGGAGCTGTTTTTT. The chain is built from TRBV25-1 and TRBJ2-2; TRBD1 matches 10 bases. The CDR3 sequence is 16 residues long. J was trimmed by 5 bases and V by 3 bases; bases with no gene match: 6. Germline CDR1 is MGHDK and CDR2 is SYGVNS.

This rearrangement joins TRBV10-3 to TRBJ1-5; a weak D match, TRBD1 (6 bases). Germline V gene lookup returns CDR1 ENHRY and CDR2 SYGVKD. The length of the CDR3 is 14 residues. Between the trimmed V and J ends, which lost 6 bases and 0 bases, there was a span of 9 bases. DNA for the CDR3: TGTGCCATCAGACCGGACAGTAGCAATCAGCCCCAGCATTTT. Encoded protein: CAIRPDSSNQPQHF.

This clone has a single count. This chain uses TRBV5-1 with TRBJ1-1; 7 positions match TRBD1. The CDR3 is made up of 13 amino acids. Losses at the gene ends were 6 bases for V and 6 bases for J; bases not matched to a gene: 8. Looked up from germline, CDR1 is SGHRS and CDR2 is YFSETQ. In DNA form, the CDR3 reads TGCGCCAGCATGGGAACCCAGGGGGCTGAAGCTTTCTTT. It yields the protein CASMGTQGAEAFF. Full variable domain (missing parts from reference TRBV5-1 and TRBJ1-1): KAGVTQTPRYLIKTRGQQVTLSCSPISGHRSVSWYQQTPGQGLQFLFEYFSETQRNKGNFPGRFSGRQFSNSRSEMNVSTLELGDSALYLCASMGTQGAEAFFGQGTRLTVV.

In its sample, this clone was seen a few times. The rearrangement joins TRBV27 to TRBJ2-7; D is possibly TRBD1 (6 bases). Per germline, CDR1 MNHEY and CDR2 SMNVEV (reference sequence). V was shortened by 5 bases and J by 4 bases, with 9 bases between the two germline ends. CDR3 length: 12 residues. The CDR3 loop reads CASSLQGYEQYF. CDR3 nucleotide sequence: TGTGCCAGCAGTCTACAGGGATACGAGCAGTACTTC.

This clone has more than one count but fewer than ten. The chain joins TRBV11-2 to TRBJ1-2, with 8 bases aligning to TRBD1. After removal of 3 bases from V and 9 bases from J, the junction contained 3 bases not matched to a gene. Germline lookup yields CDR1 SGHAT and CDR2 FQNNGV. This CDR3 contains 12 residues. Here the CDR3 reads CASSFGTGRYTF. Here the CDR3 DNA reads TGTGCCAGCAGCTTCGGGACAGGTCGCTACACCTTC.

The chain employs TRBV30 and TRBJ2-7; 12 positions match TRBD2. V trimming: 0 bases; J trimming: 9 bases; junction bases outside the gene matches: 12. The CDR3 extends over 16 amino acids. Germline CDR1 and CDR2: GTSNPN and SVGIG (reference sequence). CDR3 in amino acids: CAWSVPLALAGGVQYF. In DNA, the CDR3 is TGTGCCTGGAGTGTTCCCCTGGCGCTAGCGGGAGGGGTGCAGTACTTC.

The genes are TRBV7-9 and TRBJ1-2; 8 bases map to TRBD1. The length of the CDR3 is 13 residues. With 1 base clipped from V and 6 bases from J, the junction kept 1 base outside the gene matches. Germline V gene sequence: CDR1 SEHNR, CDR2 FQNEAQ (reference sequence). The CDR3 loop is CASSLEQGDGYTF. The CDR3 DNA sequence: TGTGCCAGCAGCTTAGAACAGGGGGATGGCTACACCTTC.

This clone was seen a single time. J is TRBJ1-4 and V is TRBV19, with D unclear. The CDR3 has 16 amino acids. V shed 8 bases and J shed 3 bases, with 19 bases lying between them. Germline V gene data show CDR1 as LNHDA and CDR2 as SQIVND (reference sequence). CDR3 DNA sequence: TGTGCCAGTTCTCCATCGGCCGGCGGCCCTAATGAAAAACTGTTTTTT. Its translation is CASSPSAGGPNEKLFF.